This T cell receptor beta chain was captured in a study of CD8 T cells in Susac syndrome. This CDR3 spans 14 amino acids. The V end lost 1 base, the J end lost 3 bases, and 10 bases lay between the germline ends. Germline values: CDR1 MGHRA, CDR2 YSYEKL. Random hexamers were used to reverse transcribe an amount of about 0.45 to 1 ug RNA. A single record per CDR3 protein comes from TCRdb applying MiXCR to the immunoSEQ multiplex PCR reads. Here the sample spans about 180,000 distinct CDR3 sequences, roughly 95% being singletons. Sequenced input: CD8+ T cells from PBMCs. The clonotype comes from a human donor with multiple sclerosis. The J gene is TRBJ2-7, the V gene TRBV4-1; no reliable D call. CDR3 nucleotide sequence: TGCGCCAGCAGCCAAGGTCCCTCCTACTACGAGCAGTACTTC. It encodes CASSQGPSYYEQYF.